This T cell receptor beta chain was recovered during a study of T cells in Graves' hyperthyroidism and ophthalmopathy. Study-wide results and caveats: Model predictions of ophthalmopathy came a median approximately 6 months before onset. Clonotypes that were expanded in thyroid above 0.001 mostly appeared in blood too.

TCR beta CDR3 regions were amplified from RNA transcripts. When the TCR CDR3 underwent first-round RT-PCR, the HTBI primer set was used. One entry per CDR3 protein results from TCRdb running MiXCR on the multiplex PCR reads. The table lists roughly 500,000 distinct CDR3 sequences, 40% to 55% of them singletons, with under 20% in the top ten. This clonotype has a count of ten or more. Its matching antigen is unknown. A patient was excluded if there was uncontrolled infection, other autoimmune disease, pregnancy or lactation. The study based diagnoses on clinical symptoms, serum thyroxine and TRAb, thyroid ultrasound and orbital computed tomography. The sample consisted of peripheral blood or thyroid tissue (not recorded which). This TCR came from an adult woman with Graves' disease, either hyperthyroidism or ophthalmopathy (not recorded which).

Here the CDR3 reads CASSEYTSGSYEQYF. CDR3 nucleotide sequence: TGTGCCAGCAGTGAATATACTAGCGGATCCTACGAGCAGTACTTC. V and J are TRBV25-1 and TRBJ2-7, with 8 bases lining up with TRBD2. The CDR3 loop spans 15 amino acids. Trimming at V came to 0 bases and at J to 1 base, leaving 2 bases not matched to a gene. Germline CDR1 and CDR2: MGHDK and SYGVNS.